One and the same sample provided the 32 T cell receptor beta chains below, sequenced in a study of shared clonotypes between healthy human individuals. The data were produced by immunoSEQ multiplex PCR, yet TCRdb's version contains in-frame clones alone and is incomplete. This table holds about 680,000 clones, around four fifths found once. Sample: memory CD4+ T cells sorted from blood. The subset: CD45RA-negative fraction. The source is a woman in her twenties or thirties in good health.

The rearrangement uses TRBV29-1 and TRBJ2-7; a weak D match, TRBD2 (6 bases). The CDR3 length is 14 residues. V lost 6 bases, J lost 0 bases, and 15 bases lay in between. From germline, CDR1 is SQVTM and CDR2 ANQGSEA. The CDR3 sequence: CSVGGPSSSYEQYF. As DNA, the CDR3 is TGCAGCGTCGGAGGGCCTTCGAGCTCCTACGAGCAGTACTTC.

The V gene is TRBV28, the J gene TRBJ2-7; 7 positions match TRBD2. The CDR3 loop spans 19 amino acids. From germline, CDR1 is MDHEN and CDR2 SYDVKM. Trimming at V came to 2 bases and at J to 6 bases, leaving 22 bases not matched to a gene. CDR3 sequence: CASSLSLAVFLGSNPEQYF. CDR3 nucleotide sequence: TGTGCCAGCAGTTTAAGCCTAGCGGTGTTTCTCGGATCCAATCCCGAGCAGTACTTC.

The chain combines TRBV7-6 with TRBJ2-1; TRBD1 might be the D (6 bases). Germline-derived CDR1 and CDR2 are SGHVS and FNYEAQ. The V end lost 2 bases, the J end lost 7 bases, and 15 bases lay between the germline ends. The CDR3 has 15 amino acids. CDR3 sequence (DNA): TGTGCCAGCAGCTTAATGGGGCAGGGGTCAAATGAGCAGTTCTTC. Encoded protein: CASSLMGQGSNEQFF.

This chain connects TRBV2 to TRBJ2-4; D unclear. The length of the CDR3 is 13 residues. CDR1 and CDR2 from the germline V gene are SNHLY and FYNNEI. V lost 7 bases and J lost 2, with 9 bases in between. The CDR3 bases are TGTGCCAGCACAGGATATCCCAAAAACATTCAGTACTTC. Protein product: CASTGYPKNIQYF.

This clone was detected only a few times. The chain couples TRBV5-4 to TRBJ1-1, with D tentatively TRBD1 (6 bases). The CDR3 is 14 residues long. CDR1 is SGHNT, CDR2 YYREEE, per germline (reference sequence). Trimming removed 4 bases at V and 2 bases at J, with 12 bases between. CDR3 nucleotide sequence: TGTGCCAGCAGCACCTCGACAGGAAACACTGAAGCTTTCTTT. Amino acids: CASSTSTGNTEAFF.

The CDR3 DNA sequence: TGTGCCAGCGGGGACGGGAGAGGACTAGCGCAGTACAATGAGCAGTTCTTC. As protein: CASGDGRGLAQYNEQFF. This chain uses TRBV18 with TRBJ2-1; 9 bases fit TRBD2. CDR3 length: 17 amino acids. V was clipped by 8 bases and J by 4 bases; unmatched bases: 15. The germline V gene encodes CDR1 KGHSH and CDR2 LQKENI.

Notes on this clone: This CDR3 is also generated by other DNA sequences in the sample. The chain recombines TRBV6-6 with TRBJ1-1, with no clear D. Germline values: CDR1 MNHNY, CDR2 SVGAGI (reference sequence). V was clipped by 2 bases and J by 1 base, with 8 bases between them. The CDR3 is made up of 14 amino acids. The CDR3 protein is CASSYTGENTEAFF. CDR3 coding DNA: TGTGCCAGCAGTTACACTGGCGAGAACACTGAAGCTTTCTTT.

This clone was seen more than once but under ten times. The chain is built from TRBV14 and TRBJ2-3; D is perhaps TRBD2 (5 bases). Germline V CDR1 and CDR2: SGHDN, FVKESK. V was shortened by 2 bases and J by 2 bases, with 14 bases between the two germline ends. The CDR3 covers 16 residues. This chain's CDR3 is CASSQKRDAYTDTQYF. Here the CDR3 DNA reads TGTGCCAGCAGCCAAAAACGGGATGCGTACACAGATACGCAGTATTTT.

This clone was detected once. The CDR3 sequence is CASSLGGLTNTGELFF. The DNA of the CDR3 is TGCGCCAGCAGCTTGGGGGGACTGACGAACACCGGGGAGCTGTTTTTT. The gene calls are TRBV5-1 and TRBJ2-2; maybe TRBD2 (6 bases). This CDR3 has 16 residues. V was trimmed by 0 bases and J by 0 bases, leaving 9 bases between them. Germline V gives CDR1 SGHRS, CDR2 YFSETQ.

The CDR3 here is CASSQIRGGWAEAFF. The CDR3, as DNA: TGTGCCAGCAGTCAAATACGGGGGGGGTGGGCTGAAGCTTTCTTT. This sequence joins TRBV27 and TRBJ1-1; tentatively, D is TRBD1 (5 bases). Trimming took off 5 bases at V and 6 bases at J, with 19 bases between the two ends. In germline, CDR1 is MNHEY, CDR2 SMNVEV (reference sequence). CDR3 size: 15 residues.

The chain combines TRBV7-8 with TRBJ1-4; D not resolved. The CDR3 consists of 16 residues. Germline-derived CDR1 and CDR2 are SGHVS and FQNEAQ. Trimming left V 3 bases short and J 0 bases short, with 11 bases between. Here the CDR3 DNA reads TGTGCCAGCAGCTTGGGCCAGACGACAACTAATGAAAAACTGTTTTTT. Its protein is CASSLGQTTTNEKLFF. Full variable domain (outside the CDR3, taken from reference TRBV7-8 and TRBJ1-4): GAGVSQSPRYKVAKRGQDVALRCDPISGHVSLFWYQQALGQGPEFLTYFQNEAQLDKSGLPSDRFFAERPEGSVSTLKIQRTQQEDSAVYLCASSLGQTTTNEKLFFGSGTQLSVL.

This clone was seen once. This sequence joins TRBV4-2 and TRBJ2-2; 10 bases are a match to TRBD2. Germline V gene data show CDR1 as LGHNA and CDR2 as YNFKEQ. CDR3 length: 16 residues. V gave up 2 bases and J gave up 5 bases; unmatched junction bases: 5. The DNA of the CDR3 is TGTGCCAGCAGCCAACTAGCGGGAGACGGTACCGGGGAGCTGTTTTTT. Translating gives CASSQLAGDGTGELFF.

The gene calls are TRBV5-1 and TRBJ2-5; maybe TRBD1 (6 bases). V was cut by 0 bases and J by 0 bases, with 12 bases left in between. Germline V gene lookup returns CDR1 SGHRS and CDR2 YFSETQ. The CDR3 runs to 16 residues. The CDR3 reads CASSLGAGDYQETQYF. The CDR3 nucleotides read TGCGCCAGCAGCTTGGGGGCAGGGGATTACCAAGAGACCCAGTACTTC.

J is TRBJ2-1 and V is TRBV7-2; D is possibly TRBD2 (5 bases). Per the germline V gene, CDR1 is SGHTA and CDR2 is FQGNSA. The V gene lost 3 bases and the J gene lost 5 bases, with 8 bases spanning the gap. CDR3 length: 13 amino acids. CDR3 loop: CASSFGRDNEQFF. The CDR3 DNA reads TGTGCCAGCAGCTTTGGGCGGGACAATGAGCAGTTCTTC.

Remarks on this clone: Other DNA sequences in this specimen translate into the identical CDR3. The chain couples TRBV7-9 to TRBJ2-2; the match to TRBD2 covers 7 bases. Germline trimming cut 5 bases from V and 2 bases from J; bases unmatched to any gene: 2. The CDR3 length is 14 residues. The germline gives CDR1 SEHNR, CDR2 FQNEAQ (reference sequence). CDR3 residues: CASSLGLNTGELFF. The CDR3, as DNA: TGTGCCAGCAGCCTGGGACTAAACACCGGGGAGCTGTTTTTT.

This clone was seen a single time. V gene TRBV5-4 combines with J gene TRBJ1-1; D is unclear. The CDR3 contains 14 residues. Germline CDR1 reads SGHNT; CDR2 reads YYREEE (reference sequence). Trimming stripped 1 base from V and 4 bases from J, with 11 bases between. The CDR3, as DNA: TGTGCCAGCAGCTTGAGTCACGGACGCACTGAAGCTTTCTTT. Translation: CASSLSHGRTEAFF.

The rearrangement uses TRBV5-1 and TRBJ2-2; possibly TRBD2 for D (6 bases). V lost 4 bases, J lost 7 bases, and 20 bases lay in between. This CDR3 has 16 residues. Germline V gene sequence: CDR1 SGHRS, CDR2 YFSETQ. The CDR3 DNA sequence: TGCGCCAGCAGCCTGCGTTCCGGGACTGGGGACGGGGAGCTGTTTTTT. Its translation is CASSLRSGTGDGELFF.

The chain combines TRBV27 with TRBJ2-1, with 8 bases identical to TRBD2. The V gene's germline CDR1 is MNHEY and CDR2 SMNVEV (reference sequence). The CDR3 runs 19 residues. Unmatched junction bases numbered 17, after V lost 3 bases and J lost 4 bases. CDR3 nucleotide sequence: TGTGCCAGCAGTTTGACCCTCCTGGTGCGGGGGGCCAGTTACAATGAGCAGTTCTTC. This codes for CASSLTLLVRGASYNEQFF.

This clone came up once. The V call is TRBV27, the J call TRBJ1-4; D unresolved. Trimming took 5 bases from V and 7 from J, leaving 11 bases between them. Germline CDR1 MNHEY, CDR2 SMNVEV (reference sequence). This CDR3 is built from 13 residues. The CDR3 sequence: CASSTRGPEKLFF. Here the CDR3 DNA reads TGTGCCAGCAGTACCCGAGGACCTGAAAAACTGTTTTTT.

The CDR3 loop is CASSNQALGAETQYF. CDR3 bases: TGCGCCAGCAGCAACCAGGCCCTCGGGGCCGAGACCCAGTACTTC. The rearrangement joins TRBV4-1 to TRBJ2-5; D assignment may be TRBD1 or TRBD2 (5 bases each). CDR3 size: 15 residues. From germline, CDR1 is MGHRA and CDR2 YSYEKL. V shed 5 bases and J shed 5 bases, with 18 bases lying between them.

This clone occurred once. The V call is TRBV7-9, the J call TRBJ1-1; no firm D call. Trimming removed 1 base at V and 1 base at J, with 7 bases between. In germline, CDR1 is SEHNR, CDR2 FQNEAQ (reference sequence). CDR3 length equals 14 residues. CDR3 bases: TGTGCCAGCAGCTTAGGTCGGGGGAACACTGAAGCTTTCTTT. This gives the protein CASSLGRGNTEAFF. Based on the CDR3 plus reference TRBV7-9 and TRBJ1-1, the full variable domain is DTGVSQNPRHKITKRGQNVTFRCDPISEHNRLYWYRQTLGQGPEFLTYFQNEAQLEKSRLLSDRFSAERPKGSFSTLEIQRTEQGDSAMYLCASSLGRGNTEAFFGQGTRLTVV.

The chain combines TRBV7-8 with TRBJ2-2; D is unclear. This CDR3 is built from 16 residues. The V end was cut by 1 base, the J end by 0 bases, with 9 bases between. The V gene's germline CDR1 is SGHVS and CDR2 FQNEAQ. In DNA form, the CDR3 reads TGTGCCAGCAGCTTAGGAGTGGCACCGAACACCGGGGAGCTGTTTTTT. This translates into CASSLGVAPNTGELFF. Combining the CDR3 with reference TRBV7-8 and TRBJ2-2 gives the whole variable domain GAGVSQSPRYKVAKRGQDVALRCDPISGHVSLFWYQQALGQGPEFLTYFQNEAQLDKSGLPSDRFFAERPEGSVSTLKIQRTQQEDSAVYLCASSLGVAPNTGELFFGEGSRLTVL.

The chain carries TRBV18 and TRBJ2-7; 8 bases agree with TRBD1. V was clipped by 2 bases and J by 2 bases; unmatched bases: 8. The V gene's germline CDR1 is KGHSH and CDR2 LQKENI. The CDR3 totals 16 residues. The CDR3 region has the DNA TGTGCCAGCTCACCAAATTCTTGGACAGGGCCCTACGAGCAGTACTTC. Translation: CASSPNSWTGPYEQYF.

The chain uses TRBV25-1 and TRBJ2-1, with TRBD1 matching 7 bases. Germline V gives CDR1 MGHDK, CDR2 SYGVNS. The CDR3 spans 15 residues. J gave up 8 bases and V 5 bases, and 12 bases lay outside the gene matches. The CDR3 DNA is TGTGCCAGCAGTCTGACGCGACAGGGTCTCCATGAGCAGTTCTTC. It codes for CASSLTRQGLHEQFF.

The chain couples TRBV5-6 to TRBJ2-7; 8 bases fit TRBD2. J was trimmed by 0 bases and V by 3 bases; bases with no gene match: 5. Germline-derived CDR1 and CDR2 are SGHDT and YYEEEE. This CDR3 contains 15 residues. The CDR3 loop is CASSSGGRHSYEQYF. The CDR3 DNA sequence: TGTGCCAGCAGCTCGGGCGGGAGGCACTCCTACGAGCAGTACTTC. The variable domain in full, with the rest retrieved from reference TRBV5-6 and TRBJ2-7, is DAGVTQSPTHLIKTRGQQVTLRCSPKSGHDTVSWYQQALGQGPQFIFQYYEEEERQRGNFPDRFSGHQFPNYSSELNVNALLLGDSALYLCASSSGGRHSYEQYFGPGTRLTVT.

This rearrangement joins TRBV5-4 to TRBJ2-3; D might be TRBD1 or TRBD2, each matching 6 bases. From germline, CDR1 is SGHNT and CDR2 YYREEE (reference sequence). V lost 0 bases and J lost 2, with 10 bases in between. This CDR3 comprises 15 residues. CDR3 nucleotides: TGTGCCAGCAGCTTGGTGGGGGGCACCACAGATACGCAGTATTTT. Its protein product is CASSLVGGTTDTQYF.

CDR3 nucleotide sequence: TGTGCCAGCAGTTACTCCTCGGCGGGAGTGAAGACCCAGTACTTC. Protein: CASSYSSAGVKTQYF. The chain couples TRBV6-5 to TRBJ2-5; 7 bases fit TRBD2. The CDR3 contains 15 residues. Germline CDR1 MNHEY, CDR2 SVGAGI. The ends lost 0 bases at V and 6 bases at J; junction bases unmatched: 7.

This rearrangement joins TRBV19 to TRBJ2-3; TRBD1 matches 10 bases. The CDR3 is 16 amino acids. Trimming removed 5 bases from V and 0 bases from J; junction bases left unmatched: 5. Germline assignment: CDR1 LNHDA and CDR2 SQIVND (reference sequence). In DNA, the CDR3 is TGTGCCAGTAGTGCTAGACAGGGGGCAAGCACAGATACGCAGTATTTT. Protein sequence: CASSARQGASTDTQYF.

The rearrangement uses TRBV28 and TRBJ1-1, with D perhaps TRBD1 (5 bases). Germline values: CDR1 MDHEN, CDR2 SYDVKM. The CDR3 has 14 amino acids. V lost 5 bases and J lost 6, with 16 bases in between. DNA of the CDR3: TGTGCCAGCAGTCCCCCCGGGGGGTGGGCTGAAGCTTTCTTT. It specifies CASSPPGGWAEAFF.

J is TRBJ2-7 and V is TRBV27; D remains ambiguous. The V gene's germline CDR1 is MNHEY and CDR2 SMNVEV (reference sequence). The CDR3 totals 15 residues. Trimming stripped 7 bases from V and 0 bases from J, with 16 bases between. The CDR3 DNA is TGTGCCAGCATTCCTAGTTGGTGGGGCTCCTACGAGCAGTACTTC. It translates to CASIPSWWGSYEQYF.

This clone was seen a handful of times. The gene calls are TRBV28 and TRBJ2-7; 7 bases are shared with TRBD1. This CDR3 has 17 amino acids. The J segment lost 2 bases and the V segment lost 5 bases, leaving 15 bases of the junction unmatched. Germline CDR1 reads MDHEN; CDR2 reads SYDVKM. DNA of the CDR3: TGTGCCAGCAGTGTTATAGGGTCCGGGACAGACACCTACGAGCAGTACTTC. Its protein is CASSVIGSGTDTYEQYF.

J is TRBJ2-1 and V is TRBV2, with 7 bases matching TRBD1. The ends lost 8 bases at V and 1 base at J; junction bases unmatched: 8. This CDR3 is 15 amino acids long. Germline CDR1 reads SNHLY; CDR2 reads FYNNEI. CDR3 region: CASALGQPSYNEQFF. Here the CDR3 DNA reads TGTGCCAGCGCCTTGGGACAGCCGTCCTACAATGAGCAGTTCTTC.